The entry below describes one T cell receptor beta chain. The antigen is undetermined. This entry belongs to a study of post-analysis software for immune sequencing data. Study-wide points: Patients used about 5 TRBV segments, including TRBV5-6, TRBV5-1 and TRBV20-1, more often than controls.

Researchers reported that TCR beta cDNA libraries carried unique molecular identifiers. Each CDR3 protein gets one entry after TCRdb re-called the PCR reads with MiXCR. The sample shows about 540,000 distinct CDR3 sequences, 30% to 40% of them seen only once. CDR3 size: 14 residues. The germline V gene encodes CDR1 MGHDK and CDR2 SYGVNS. V lost 1 base and J lost 2, with 8 bases in between. Material for sequencing was blood. This clonotype was sampled from a girl between 2 and 17 years old with multiple sclerosis. V is TRBV25-1 and J is TRBJ2-5; D possibly corresponds to TRBD2 (5 bases). CDR3 nucleotide sequence: TGTGCCAGCAGTGAATCCCGGACTCAAGAGACCCAGTACTTC. Encoded protein: CASSESRTQETQYF. The full variable domain, with the rest looked up from reference TRBV25-1 and TRBJ2-5, is EADIYQTPRYLVIGTGKKITLECSQTMGHDKMYWYQQDPGMELHLIHYSYGVNSTEKGDLSSESTVSRIRTEHFPLTLESARPSHTSQYLCASSESRTQETQYFGPGTRLLVL.